This entry lists 24 T cell receptor beta chains sequenced from one sample in a study of long-term antiretroviral therapy in people with HIV. The libraries were made with immunoSEQ v3.0 at survey level. The protocol was immunoSEQ multiplex PCR, while the TCRdb copy is restricted to in-frame clones and leaves out a portion. The sample holds tens of thousands of clones, roughly 96% seen once. The material sequenced was unsorted PBMCs, taken 3.7 years after starting antiretroviral therapy. The origin of the receptors is a woman in her 50s with HIV.

The chain links TRBV5-1 to TRBJ2-1; 13 bases line up with TRBD2. Germline V gene lookup returns CDR1 SGHRS and CDR2 YFSETQ. Trimming removed 1 base from V and 6 bases from J; junction bases left unmatched: 4. CDR3 size: 16 residues. The CDR3 is CASSLLTSGGPNEQFF. CDR3 DNA sequence: TGCGCCAGCAGCTTGTTGACTAGCGGGGGGCCCAATGAGCAGTTCTTC.

The J gene is TRBJ2-5, the V gene TRBV29-1; possibly TRBD2 for D (6 bases). The ends were cut back, 5 bases at V and 2 bases at J, with 12 bases in the middle. The V gene's germline CDR1 is SQVTM and CDR2 ANQGSEA. CDR3 size: 13 residues. CDR3 amino acids: CSVKGGGQETQYF. The CDR3 nucleotides read TGCAGCGTTAAGGGAGGTGGTCAAGAGACCCAGTACTTC.

The chain is built from TRBV6-5 and TRBJ1-1; TRBD1 might be the D (5 bases). In germline, CDR1 is MNHEY, CDR2 SVGAGI. Trimming took off 5 bases at V and 0 bases at J, with 13 bases between the two ends. The CDR3 covers 15 residues. CDR3 sequence: CASSGTAGMNTEAFF. CDR3 DNA: TGTGCCAGCAGTGGGACGGCAGGAATGAACACTGAAGCTTTCTTT.

This chain connects TRBV19 to TRBJ2-2; D ambiguous. The V and J ends lost 3 bases and 7 bases respectively, with 3 bases between them. Per the germline V gene, CDR1 is LNHDA and CDR2 is SQIVND (reference sequence). The CDR3 has 11 residues. The CDR3 nucleotides are TGTGCCAGTAGTATGAGCGGGGAGCTGTTTTTT. Protein sequence: CASSMSGELFF.

The CDR3 DNA sequence: TGTGCCAGCAGCTTGGAAGGACAGCGGAACACTGAAGCTTTCTTT. Amino acids: CASSLEGQRNTEAFF. The rearrangement uses TRBV5-8 and TRBJ1-1, with D possibly TRBD1 on 6 matching bases. The CDR3 is made up of 15 amino acids. V was clipped by 0 bases and J by 1 base, with 10 bases between them. Germline V CDR1 and CDR2: SGHTS, YDEGEE.

The chain couples TRBV7-2 to TRBJ1-5; D gene unclear. The germline V gene has CDR1 SGHTA and CDR2 FQGNSA. This CDR3 comprises 16 residues. V was shortened by 1 base and J by 3 bases, with 13 bases between the two germline ends. The DNA of the CDR3 is TGTGCCAGCAGCTTAGGGATAGAAGGTGCCAATCAGCCCCAGCATTTT. As protein: CASSLGIEGANQPQHF.

The rearrangement uses TRBV11-2 and TRBJ1-6; D not resolved. Germline V gives CDR1 SGHAT, CDR2 FQNNGV. V was pared by 6 bases and J by 14 bases, with 14 bases between. This CDR3 region has 12 residues. In DNA, the CDR3 is TGTGCCAGCAGTAATGAGGGTTTAGCCCTCCACTTT. This sequence encodes CASSNEGLALHF.

J is TRBJ2-3 and V is TRBV30; D remains ambiguous. The CDR3 extends over 14 amino acids. From germline, CDR1 is GTSNPN and CDR2 SVGIG (reference sequence). V was shortened by 2 bases and J by 1 base, with 10 bases between the two germline ends. The CDR3 nucleotides read TGTGCCTGGAGTTACATATTAGGCACAGATACGCAGTATTTT. Translated, it gives CAWSYILGTDTQYF.

This chain joins TRBV5-4 and TRBJ2-3; D is possibly TRBD2 (7 bases). V was shortened by 4 bases and J by 4 bases, with 19 bases between the two germline ends. The CDR3 has 16 residues. CDR1 SGHNT and CDR2 YYREEE come from the germline V gene (reference sequence). Written as DNA, the CDR3 is TGTGCCAGCAGCGAAGGGGAGGGGGGGCACGCAGATACGCAGTATTTT. Translated: CASSEGEGGHADTQYF.

This chain joins TRBV27 and TRBJ1-2, with 11 bases that match TRBD1. This CDR3 is 17 amino acids long. The V gene's germline CDR1 is MNHEY and CDR2 SMNVEV (reference sequence). V lost 6 bases, J lost 6 bases, and 15 bases stayed unmatched. In DNA form, the CDR3 reads TGTGCCAGCAGCGATGGGAGGGACAGGGGGACCGTGGATGGCTACACCTTC. Its translation is CASSDGRDRGTVDGYTF.

This clone appeared once. The V call is TRBV7-8, the J call TRBJ2-1; TRBD2 matches 11 bases. Trimming removed 0 bases from V and 9 bases from J; junction bases left unmatched: 10. The germline V gene encodes CDR1 SGHVS and CDR2 FQNEAQ. The CDR3 loop spans 17 amino acids. CDR3 sequence: CASSLAAIAGGLLEQFF. The DNA of the CDR3 is TGTGCCAGCAGCTTAGCGGCCATAGCGGGGGGGCTGCTTGAGCAGTTCTTC.

This rearrangement joins TRBV5-1 to TRBJ1-2, with TRBD1 matching over 7 bases. Trimming at V came to 2 bases and at J to 4 bases, leaving 11 bases not matched to a gene. Looked up from germline, CDR1 is SGHRS and CDR2 is YFSETQ. This CDR3 has 16 amino acids. This CDR3 reads CASSLRQGGLFYGYTF. DNA for the CDR3: TGCGCCAGCAGCTTACGACAGGGAGGCTTGTTCTATGGCTACACCTTC.

The rearrangement joins TRBV4-1 to TRBJ2-2; D possibly corresponds to TRBD1 (5 bases). V shed 3 bases and J shed 1 base, with 15 bases lying between them. The germline gives CDR1 MGHRA, CDR2 YSYEKL. The CDR3 is made up of 17 amino acids. CDR3 in DNA: TGCGCCAGCAGCCAGGCTCGACAGTACGGGAACACCGGGGAGCTGTTTTTT. Its translation is CASSQARQYGNTGELFF.

The V and J genes are TRBV19 and TRBJ2-7; TRBD2 aligns across 14 bases. The germline gives CDR1 LNHDA, CDR2 SQIVND (reference sequence). Trimming removed 4 bases from V and 2 bases from J; junction bases left unmatched: 4. The CDR3 covers 16 residues. For the CDR3, the DNA is TGTGCCAGTAGTAGGGGGACTAGCGGGGGCACCTACGAGCAGTACTTC. Amino acid sequence: CASSRGTSGGTYEQYF.

The chain uses TRBV28 and TRBJ2-1; D unresolved. V was shortened by 3 bases and J by 5 bases, with 2 bases between the two germline ends. Germline assignment: CDR1 MDHEN and CDR2 SYDVKM. The CDR3 consists of 11 residues. The CDR3 region is CASSLNNEQFF. In DNA, the CDR3 is TGTGCCAGCAGTTTGAACAATGAGCAGTTCTTC.

This sequence joins TRBV7-2 and TRBJ1-1; possible D gene TRBD1, 6 bases. The length of the CDR3 is 16 residues. Trimming took 4 bases from V and 0 from J, leaving 15 bases between them. The germline V gene has CDR1 SGHTA and CDR2 FQGNSA. CDR3 coding DNA: TGTGCCAGCAGCTCCTTCGGGGGGGCCATGAACACTGAAGCTTTCTTT. It encodes CASSSFGGAMNTEAFF. The complete variable domain, with remaining parts taken from reference TRBV7-2 and TRBJ1-1, reads GAGVSQSPSNKVTEKGKDVELRCDPISGHTALYWYRQSLGQGLEFLIYFQGNSAPDKSGLPSDRFSAERTGGSVSTLTIQRTQQEDSAVYLCASSSFGGAMNTEAFFGQGTRLTVV.

This sequence joins TRBV11-3 and TRBJ2-3; 7 bases are a match to TRBD1. With V trimmed by 0 bases and J by 0 bases, 3 bases remained unmatched. The germline V gene encodes CDR1 SGHNT and CDR2 YENEEA. The length of the CDR3 is 16 residues. CDR3 loop: CASSLEGTASTDTQYF. CDR3 bases: TGTGCCAGCAGCTTAGAGGGGACAGCTAGCACAGATACGCAGTATTTT.

The gene calls are TRBV5-1 and TRBJ1-1; TRBD1 matches at 8 bases. V lost 0 bases to trimming and J lost 7 bases; unmatched junction nucleotides: 5. The germline V gene encodes CDR1 SGHRS and CDR2 YFSETQ. The CDR3 length is 14 residues. CDR3 nucleotides: TGCGCCAGCAGCTTGGCCCGACAGGGGAGTGAAGCTTTCTTT. Its protein is CASSLARQGSEAFF.

The J gene is TRBJ1-1, the V gene TRBV6-6; tentative D call: TRBD1 (5 bases). The CDR3 sequence is 15 residues long. CDR1 MNHNY and CDR2 SVGAGI come from the germline V gene (reference sequence). V shed 0 bases and J shed 7 bases, with 15 bases lying between them. In nucleotides, the CDR3 is TGTGCCAGCAGTTACTCGGGTGGGACGCAAGGTGAAGCTTTCTTT. This sequence encodes CASSYSGGTQGEAFF.

The chain joins TRBV19 to TRBJ1-2; TRBD1 matches 11 bases. The CDR3 consists of 14 residues. J lost 2 bases, V lost 7 bases, and 3 bases had no gene match. CDR1 is LNHDA, CDR2 SQIVND, per germline (reference sequence). CDR3 DNA sequence: TGTGCCAGTAAAGGGACAGGGGGAAACTATGGCTACACCTTC. Residues: CASKGTGGNYGYTF.

The gene calls are TRBV15 and TRBJ2-5, with 13 bases matching TRBD2. With V trimmed by 7 bases and J by 4 bases, 3 bases remained unmatched. The germline V gene has CDR1 LNHNV and CDR2 YYDKDF (reference sequence). CDR3 length equals 14 residues. CDR3 protein: CATTGLAGRETQYF. DNA of the CDR3: TGTGCCACCACGGGACTAGCGGGGAGAGAGACCCAGTACTTC.

J is TRBJ1-1 and V is TRBV7-2; D remains unclear. V was pared by 5 bases and J by 1 base, with 8 bases between. The CDR3 sequence is 13 residues long. The germline CDR1 and CDR2 sequences are SGHTA and FQGNSA. CDR3 residues: CASSIHQNTEAFF. The CDR3 DNA sequence: TGTGCCAGCAGCATCCATCAGAACACTGAAGCTTTCTTT.

This chain joins TRBV12-5 and TRBJ2-2, with D perhaps matching TRBD1 (8 bases). The CDR3 contains 18 residues. Per the germline V gene, CDR1 is LGHNT and CDR2 is FRNRAP. V lost 5 bases and J 4 bases, leaving 23 bases between the germline ends. This CDR3 is CASGPSLQTGEGTGELFF. Written as DNA, the CDR3 is TGTGCTAGTGGTCCCAGCCTCCAGACAGGGGAGGGCACCGGGGAGCTGTTTTTT.

CDR3 sequence (DNA): TGTGCCAGCAGTTCTGAGACAGGAGGGAGCACAGATACGCAGTATTTT. It codes for CASSSETGGSTDTQYF. The rearrangement joins TRBV5-8 to TRBJ2-3; possibly TRBD1 or TRBD2 for D (6 bases each). Germline V gene lookup returns CDR1 SGHTS and CDR2 YDEGEE. V gave up 5 bases and J gave up 0 bases, with 16 bases separating them. The CDR3 is made up of 16 amino acids. The whole variable domain, remainder taken from reference TRBV5-8 and TRBJ2-3, is EAGVTQSPTHLIKTRGQQATLRCSPISGHTSVYWYQQALGLGLQFLLWYDEGEERNRGNFPPRFSGRQFPNYSSELNVNALELEDSALYLCASSSETGGSTDTQYFGPGTRLTVL.